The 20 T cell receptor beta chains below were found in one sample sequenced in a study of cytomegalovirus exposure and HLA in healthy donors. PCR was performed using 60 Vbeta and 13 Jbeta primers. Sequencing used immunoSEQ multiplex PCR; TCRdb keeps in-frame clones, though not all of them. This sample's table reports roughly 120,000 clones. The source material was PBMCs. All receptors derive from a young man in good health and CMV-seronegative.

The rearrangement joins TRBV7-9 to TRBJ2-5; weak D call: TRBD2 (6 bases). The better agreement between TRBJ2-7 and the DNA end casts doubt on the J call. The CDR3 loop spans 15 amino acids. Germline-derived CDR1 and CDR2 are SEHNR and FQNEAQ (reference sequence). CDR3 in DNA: TGTGCCAGCAGCGGGAGTCACGGGACTCCTTACGAGCAGTACTTC. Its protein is CASSGSHGTPYEQYF.

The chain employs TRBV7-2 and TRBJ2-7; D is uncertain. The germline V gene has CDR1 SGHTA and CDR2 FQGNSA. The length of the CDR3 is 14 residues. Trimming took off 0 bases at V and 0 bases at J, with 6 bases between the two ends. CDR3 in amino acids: CASSLAANSYEQYF. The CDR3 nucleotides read TGTGCCAGCAGCTTAGCAGCAAACTCCTACGAGCAGTACTTC.

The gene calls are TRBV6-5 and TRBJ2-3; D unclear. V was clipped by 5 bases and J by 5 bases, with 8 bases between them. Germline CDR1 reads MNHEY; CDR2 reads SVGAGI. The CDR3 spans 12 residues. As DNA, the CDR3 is TGTGCCAGCAGTGGGCAGGTAGATACGCAGTATTTT. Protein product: CASSGQVDTQYF.

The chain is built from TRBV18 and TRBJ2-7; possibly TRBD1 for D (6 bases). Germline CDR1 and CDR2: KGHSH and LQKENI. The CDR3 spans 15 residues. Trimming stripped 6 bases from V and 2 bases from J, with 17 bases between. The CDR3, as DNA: TGTGCCAGCTCCCCAACAGGGTACCCCGCCTACGAGCAGTACTTC. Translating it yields CASSPTGYPAYEQYF. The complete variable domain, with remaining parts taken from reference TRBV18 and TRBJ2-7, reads NAGVMQNPRHLVRRRGQEARLRCSPMKGHSHVYWYRQLPEEGLKFMVYLQKENIIDESGMPKERFSAEFPKEGPSILRIQQVVRGDSAAYFCASSPTGYPAYEQYFGPGTRLTVT.

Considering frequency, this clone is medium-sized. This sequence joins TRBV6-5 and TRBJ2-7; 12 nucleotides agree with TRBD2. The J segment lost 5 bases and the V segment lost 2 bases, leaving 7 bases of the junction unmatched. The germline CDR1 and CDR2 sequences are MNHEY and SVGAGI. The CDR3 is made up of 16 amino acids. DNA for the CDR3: TGTGCCAGCAGTTACACGACTAGCGGGAGCTTCGACGAGCAGTACTTC. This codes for CASSYTTSGSFDEQYF.

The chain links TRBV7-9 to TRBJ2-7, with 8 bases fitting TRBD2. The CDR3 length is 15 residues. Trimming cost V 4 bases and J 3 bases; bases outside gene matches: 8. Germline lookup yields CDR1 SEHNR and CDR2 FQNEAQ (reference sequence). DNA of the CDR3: TGTGCCAGCAGCTCGTACGCAGCGGGAGTCTACGAGCAGTACTTC. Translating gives CASSSYAAGVYEQYF.

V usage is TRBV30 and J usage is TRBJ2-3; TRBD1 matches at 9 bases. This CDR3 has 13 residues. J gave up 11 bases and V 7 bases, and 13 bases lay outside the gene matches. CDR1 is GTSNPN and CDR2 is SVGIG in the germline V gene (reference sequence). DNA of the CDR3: TGTGCCTTATGGACAGGGGCCCCGTTGGAGCAGTATTTT. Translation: CALWTGAPLEQYF.

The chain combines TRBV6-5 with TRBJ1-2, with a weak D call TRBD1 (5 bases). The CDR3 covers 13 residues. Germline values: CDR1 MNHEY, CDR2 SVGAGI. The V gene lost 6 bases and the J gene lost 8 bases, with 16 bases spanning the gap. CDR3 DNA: TGTGCCAGCAGAGCAGTGGGACTCTGGGGCTACACCTTC. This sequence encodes CASRAVGLWGYTF.

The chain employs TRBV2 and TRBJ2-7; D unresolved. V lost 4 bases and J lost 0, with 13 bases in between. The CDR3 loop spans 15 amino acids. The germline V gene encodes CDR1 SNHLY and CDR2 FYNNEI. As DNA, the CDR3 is TGTGCCAGCAGTGGTTGGCAGATGTTCTCCTACGAGCAGTACTTC. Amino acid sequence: CASSGWQMFSYEQYF. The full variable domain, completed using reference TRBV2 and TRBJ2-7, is EPEVTQTPSHQVTQMGQEVILRCVPISNHLYFYWYRQILGQKVEFLVSFYNNEISEKSEIFDDQFSVERPDGSNFTLKIRSTKLEDSAMYFCASSGWQMFSYEQYFGPGTRLTVT.

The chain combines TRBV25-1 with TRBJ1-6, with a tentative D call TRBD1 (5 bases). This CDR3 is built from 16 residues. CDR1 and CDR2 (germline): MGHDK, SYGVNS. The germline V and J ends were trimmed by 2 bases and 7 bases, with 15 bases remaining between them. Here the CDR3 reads CASSENPPGLNSPLHF. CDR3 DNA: TGTGCCAGCAGTGAAAACCCACCAGGGTTAAATTCACCCCTCCACTTT.

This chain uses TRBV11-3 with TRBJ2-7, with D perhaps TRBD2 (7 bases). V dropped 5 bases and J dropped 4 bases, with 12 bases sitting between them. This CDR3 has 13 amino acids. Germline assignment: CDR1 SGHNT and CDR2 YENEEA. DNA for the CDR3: TGTGCCAGCAGCCGAGGGGGGGCGTACGAGCAGTACTTC. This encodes CASSRGGAYEQYF.

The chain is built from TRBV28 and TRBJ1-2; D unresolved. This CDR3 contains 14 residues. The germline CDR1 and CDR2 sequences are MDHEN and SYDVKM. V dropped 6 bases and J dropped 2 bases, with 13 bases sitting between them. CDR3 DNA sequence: TGTGCCAGCAGACCACCTCAACGGAACTATGGCTACACCTTC. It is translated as CASRPPQRNYGYTF.

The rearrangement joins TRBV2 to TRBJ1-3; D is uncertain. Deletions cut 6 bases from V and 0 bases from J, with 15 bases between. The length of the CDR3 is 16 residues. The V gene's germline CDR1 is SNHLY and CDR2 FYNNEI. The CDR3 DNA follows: TGTGCCAGCAGCGACTCCGTTAGCGGCTCTGGAAACACCATATATTTT. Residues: CASSDSVSGSGNTIYF. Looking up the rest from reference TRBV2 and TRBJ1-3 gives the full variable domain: EPEVTQTPSHQVTQMGQEVILRCVPISNHLYFYWYRQILGQKVEFLVSFYNNEISEKSEIFDDQFSVERPDGSNFTLKIRSTKLEDSAMYFCASSDSVSGSGNTIYFGEGSWLTVV.

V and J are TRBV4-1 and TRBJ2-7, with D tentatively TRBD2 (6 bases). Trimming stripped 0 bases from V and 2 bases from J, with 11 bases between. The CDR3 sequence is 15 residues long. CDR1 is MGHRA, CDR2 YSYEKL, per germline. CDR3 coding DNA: TGCGCCAGCAGCCAAGAGTTGCGACTAGCCTACGAGCAGTACTTC. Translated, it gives CASSQELRLAYEQYF.

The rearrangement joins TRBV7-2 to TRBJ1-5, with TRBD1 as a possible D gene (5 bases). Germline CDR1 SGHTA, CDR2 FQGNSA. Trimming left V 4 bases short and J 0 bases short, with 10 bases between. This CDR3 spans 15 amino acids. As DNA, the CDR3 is TGTGCCAGCAGCTCCGGGGGGGGTAGCAATCAGCCCCAGCATTTT. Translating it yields CASSSGGGSNQPQHF.

The CDR3 spells CASSYDSSRSYGYTF. Here the CDR3 DNA reads TGTGCCAGCAGTTACGACAGTTCGAGAAGCTATGGCTACACCTTC. The chain employs TRBV6-5 and TRBJ1-2, with D possibly being TRBD1 (5 bases). This CDR3 has 15 amino acids. V was cut by 2 bases and J by 4 bases, with 14 bases left in between. The germline CDR1 and CDR2 sequences are MNHEY and SVGAGI.

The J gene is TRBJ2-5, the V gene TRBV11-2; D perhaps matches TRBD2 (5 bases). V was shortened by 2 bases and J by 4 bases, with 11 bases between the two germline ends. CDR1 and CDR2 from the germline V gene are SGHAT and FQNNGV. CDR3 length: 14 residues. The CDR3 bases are TGTGCCAGCAGCTTAAGAGCGGTGTCAGAGACCCAGTACTTC. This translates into CASSLRAVSETQYF.

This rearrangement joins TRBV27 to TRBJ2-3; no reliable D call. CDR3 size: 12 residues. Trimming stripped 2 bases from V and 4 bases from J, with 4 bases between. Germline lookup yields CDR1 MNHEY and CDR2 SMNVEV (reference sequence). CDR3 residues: CASSLASDTQYF. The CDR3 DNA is TGTGCCAGCAGTTTAGCGTCAGATACGCAGTATTTT.

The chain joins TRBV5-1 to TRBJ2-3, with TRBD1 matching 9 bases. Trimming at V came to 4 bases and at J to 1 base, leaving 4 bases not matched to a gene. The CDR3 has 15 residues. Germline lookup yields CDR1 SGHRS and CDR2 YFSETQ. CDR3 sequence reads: CASSRTGEGTDTQYF. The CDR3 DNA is TGCGCCAGCAGCCGGACAGGGGAAGGCACAGATACGCAGTATTTT.

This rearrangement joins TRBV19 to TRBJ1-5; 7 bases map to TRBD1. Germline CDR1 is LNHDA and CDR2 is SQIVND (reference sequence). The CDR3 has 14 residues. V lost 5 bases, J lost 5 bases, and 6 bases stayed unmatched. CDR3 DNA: TGTGCCAGTAGTCCTGACAGGGAGGATCAGCCCCAGCATTTT. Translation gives CASSPDREDQPQHF. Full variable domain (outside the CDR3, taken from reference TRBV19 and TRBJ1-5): DGGITQSPKYLFRKEGQNVTLSCEQNLNHDAMYWYRQDPGQGLRLIYYSQIVNDFQKGDIAEGYSVSREKKESFPLTVTSAQKNPTAFYLCASSPDREDQPQHFGDGTRLSIL.